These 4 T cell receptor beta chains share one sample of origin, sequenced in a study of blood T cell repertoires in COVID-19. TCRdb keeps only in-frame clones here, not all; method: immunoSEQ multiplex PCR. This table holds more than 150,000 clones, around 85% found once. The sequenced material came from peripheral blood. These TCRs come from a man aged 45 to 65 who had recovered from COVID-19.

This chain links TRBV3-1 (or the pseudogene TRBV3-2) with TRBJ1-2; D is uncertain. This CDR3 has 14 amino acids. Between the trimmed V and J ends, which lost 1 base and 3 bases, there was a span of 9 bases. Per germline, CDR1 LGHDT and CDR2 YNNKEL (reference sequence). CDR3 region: CASSQGGRDYGYTF. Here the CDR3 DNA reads TGTGCCAGCAGCCAAGGAGGCCGGGACTATGGCTACACCTTC.

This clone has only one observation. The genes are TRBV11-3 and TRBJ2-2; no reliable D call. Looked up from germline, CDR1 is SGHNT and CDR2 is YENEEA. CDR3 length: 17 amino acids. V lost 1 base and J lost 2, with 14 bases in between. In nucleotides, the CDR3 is TGTGCCAGCAGCTTAGGGGCAGGCCAATTAAACACCGGGGAGCTGTTTTTT. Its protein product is CASSLGAGQLNTGELFF.

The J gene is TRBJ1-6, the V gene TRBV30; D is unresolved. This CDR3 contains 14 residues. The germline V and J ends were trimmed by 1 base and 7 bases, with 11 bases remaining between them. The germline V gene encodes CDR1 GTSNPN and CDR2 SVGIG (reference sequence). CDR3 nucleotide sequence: TGTGCCTGGAGTGGAGGGAACCGAAATTCACCCCTCCACTTT. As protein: CAWSGGNRNSPLHF.

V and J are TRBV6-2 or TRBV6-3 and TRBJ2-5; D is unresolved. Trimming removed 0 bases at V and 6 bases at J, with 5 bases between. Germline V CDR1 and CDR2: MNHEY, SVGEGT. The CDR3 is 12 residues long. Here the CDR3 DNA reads TGTGCCAGCAGTTACTCCAGGAAGACCCAGTACTTC. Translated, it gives CASSYSRKTQYF.